These 14 T cell receptor beta chains came from one sample sequenced in a study of T cells after yellow fever vaccination. TCRdb itself ran the 5' RACE reads through MiXCR, one entry per CDR3 protein. Here the sample spans under 80,000 distinct CDR3 sequences, roughly 7.3% being singletons. Sequenced material: CD8+ T cells sorted from PBMCs, taken 15 days after the yellow fever booster vaccination. The origin of the receptors is a man younger than 45 who received the YFV17D yellow fever vaccine.

In the case of this clonotype: A read error may explain this, as a much larger clone is one base away. The chain employs TRBV5-1 and TRBJ2-1; 12 nucleotides match TRBD2. The CDR3 is 15 residues long. With 6 bases clipped from V and 8 bases from J, the junction kept 9 bases outside the gene matches. Germline V CDR1 and CDR2: SGHRS, YFSETQ. In nucleotides, the CDR3 is TGCGCCAGCAACCTAGCGGGAGGGCCGTTTGATGAGCAGTTCTTC. Its protein product is CASNLAGGPFDEQFF.

This clonotype has a count of ten or more. V is TRBV9 and J is TRBJ2-7; TRBD1 matches at 9 bases. V was pared by 3 bases and J by 7 bases, with 5 bases of the junction left unmatched. The CDR3 extends over 13 amino acids. Germline-derived CDR1 and CDR2 are SGDLS and YYNGEE. For the CDR3, the DNA is TGTGCCAGCAGCGGTACCGGGACAGGGGAGCAGTACTTC. As protein: CASSGTGTGEQYF.

This clonotype was counted a few times. The chain joins TRBV5-5 to TRBJ2-7; possible D gene TRBD1, 5 bases. Trimming left V 7 bases short and J 0 bases short, with 11 bases between. The CDR3 runs 13 residues. Germline loops: CDR1 SGHKS, CDR2 YYEKEE (reference sequence). The CDR3 region has the DNA TGTGCCAGCGCACAGGAGCCCTCCTACGAGCAGTACTTC. Translated, it gives CASAQEPSYEQYF.

Ten or more counts support this clonotype. Its ends do not fully match the called genes, so a read error is possible. The rearrangement links TRBV7-8 to TRBJ2-4, with a possible D match to TRBD1 (7 bases). The germline gives CDR1 SGHVS, CDR2 FQNEAQ. The CDR3 spans 12 residues. The CDR3 is CASSGETGRNTF. The CDR3, as DNA: TGTGCCAGCAGCGGAGAGACAGGGAGGAACACTTTC.

This clonotype showed up just a few times. V is TRBV11-2 and J is TRBJ2-3; D perhaps matches TRBD1 (6 bases). This CDR3 spans 16 amino acids. The V gene's germline CDR1 is SGHAT and CDR2 FQNNGV. The V end lost 2 bases, the J end lost 2 bases, and 14 bases lay between the germline ends. CDR3 in DNA: TGTGCCAGCAGCTTAAGTGTCAGGGGATTCACAGATACGCAGTATTTT. Translated: CASSLSVRGFTDTQYF.

This clonotype was seen many times. This sequence joins TRBV5-1 and TRBJ2-1; possible D gene TRBD2, 5 bases. V lost 0 bases, J lost 1 base, and 5 bases lay in between. Germline CDR1 is SGHRS and CDR2 is YFSETQ. The length of the CDR3 is 14 residues. CDR3 sequence: CASSLGTSYNEQFF. CDR3 DNA sequence: TGCGCCAGCAGCTTGGGGACTTCCTACAATGAGCAGTTCTTC. The variable domain in full, completed from reference TRBV5-1 and TRBJ2-1, reads KAGVTQTPRYLIKTRGQQVTLSCSPISGHRSVSWYQQTPGQGLQFLFEYFSETQRNKGNFPGRFSGRQFSNSRSEMNVSTLELGDSALYLCASSLGTSYNEQFFGPGTRLTVL.

This clonotype has at least ten counts. V and J are TRBV11-2 and TRBJ2-2, with TRBD2 matching 10 bases. CDR3 length equals 17 residues. V shed 5 bases and J 0 bases; nucleotides not matched to a gene: 6. Germline V lookup: CDR1 SGHAT, CDR2 FQNNGV. The CDR3 spells CASSRTGLAANTGELFF. CDR3 nucleotide sequence: TGTGCCAGCAGCCGAACCGGACTAGCGGCGAACACCGGGGAGCTGTTTTTT.

This clonotype was observed many times. The V and J genes are TRBV29-1 and TRBJ2-1; TRBD2 might be the D (5 bases). Germline loops: CDR1 SQVTM, CDR2 ANQGSEA. The CDR3 is 15 residues long. V was pared by 6 bases and J by 8 bases, with 23 bases between. The CDR3 loop reads CSVPPGSSALDEQFF. In DNA, the CDR3 is TGCAGCGTCCCGCCGGGTAGTAGCGCGCTGGATGAGCAGTTCTTC.

This clonotype has at least ten counts. The chain has TRBV13 and TRBJ2-1; 8 bases agree with TRBD2. The germline V gene has CDR1 PRHDT and CDR2 FYEKMQ (reference sequence). The junction had 7 bases not matched to a gene; V was cut back by 0 bases and J by 9 bases. The CDR3 spans 15 residues. CDR3 residues: CASSLGAAGASEQFF. In DNA form, the CDR3 reads TGTGCCAGCAGCTTAGGTGCAGCGGGAGCTAGTGAGCAGTTCTTC. The variable domain in full, completed from reference TRBV13 and TRBJ2-1, reads AAGVIQSPRHLIKEKRETATLKCYPIPRHDTVYWYQQGPGQDPQFLISFYEKMQSDKGSIPDRFSAQQFSDYHSELNMSSLELGDSALYFCASSLGAAGASEQFFGPGTRLTVL.

This clonotype was recorded many times. V usage is TRBV19 and J usage is TRBJ2-1, with TRBD2 identical over 9 bases. The CDR3 runs 17 residues. The J segment lost 3 bases and the V segment lost 3 bases, leaving 9 bases of the junction unmatched. Per germline, CDR1 LNHDA and CDR2 SQIVND (reference sequence). The CDR3 reads CASSIWREGFDYNEQFF. The DNA for the CDR3 is TGTGCCAGTAGTATCTGGCGGGAGGGATTTGACTACAATGAGCAGTTCTTC.

This clonotype was observed at least ten times. Written as DNA, the CDR3 is TGTGCCAGCAGCCAATTAGCGGGAGTCACCGGGGAGCTGTTTTTT. It translates to CASSQLAGVTGELFF. The chain joins TRBV4-2 to TRBJ2-2; 9 nucleotides agree with TRBD2. Germline CDR1 and CDR2: LGHNA and YNFKEQ. CDR3 length: 15 residues. With 2 bases clipped from V and 4 bases from J, the junction kept 2 bases outside the gene matches.

This clonotype was picked up many times. The genes are TRBV6-5 and TRBJ2-7; 7 nucleotides match TRBD2. V lost 7 bases and J lost 5; bases outside the gene matches: 14. The CDR3 extends over 15 amino acids. Germline V gene lookup returns CDR1 MNHEY and CDR2 SVGAGI. The CDR3 DNA follows: TGTGCCAGCACACCGATGTGGGGACTATCTAACGAGCAGTACTTC. Encoded protein: CASTPMWGLSNEQYF.

This clonotype has ten or more counts. The V and J genes are TRBV19 and TRBJ2-5; 10 bases are shared with TRBD2. CDR1 is LNHDA, CDR2 SQIVND, per germline (reference sequence). CDR3 length equals 15 residues. The V segment lost 8 bases and the J segment 3 bases; nucleotides outside the gene matches: 9. As DNA, the CDR3 is TGTGCCAGTGGATCCGGGACTAGCGCGAAAGAGACCCAGTACTTC. Amino acids: CASGSGTSAKETQYF.

This clonotype has a count of ten or more. The rearrangement links TRBV5-1 to TRBJ2-3, with D perhaps assigned TRBD1 or TRBD2 (5 bases each). The CDR3 covers 15 residues. Germline V CDR1 and CDR2: SGHRS, YFSETQ. V was cut by 4 bases and J by 0 bases, with 12 bases left in between. The DNA of the CDR3 is TGCGCCAGCAGCCCGGGGACCGCTAGCACAGATACGCAGTATTTT. This encodes CASSPGTASTDTQYF.